The subject of this entry is one T cell receptor (beta chain). The data stem from a study of T cell responses to AZD1222 COVID-19 vaccine. Data came from immunoSEQ multiplex PCR; TCRdb stores just in-frame clones and leaves some out. Of 75,000 to 85,000 clones listed, 85% to 90% were seen once; the top ten hold about 1.3%. V lost 0 bases to trimming and J lost 4 bases, with 10 bases between them. The CDR3 is 14 amino acids. The V gene's germline CDR1 is MGHRA and CDR2 YSYEKL. The receptor's source is an adult who received the AZD1222 COVID-19 vaccine. Source: peripheral blood, taken 28 days after the second AZD1222 dose. The chain employs TRBV4-1 and TRBJ2-7, with a weak D call TRBD2 (5 bases). The CDR3 nucleotides are TGCGCCAGCAGCCAAGACCCGGGGAAATACGAGCAGTACTTC. Its protein product is CASSQDPGKYEQYF.